Each of the 8 T cell receptor beta chains below was sequenced from the same sample in a study of type 1 regulatory T cells. TCRdb analysed the reads with MiXCR anew, one entry per CDR3 protein. The sample contains about 60,000 distinct CDR3 sequences, around 49% of which appear only once. These receptors have no known antigen. Sequencing input: cultured non-Tr1 T cells, either the whole culture or a sorted T cell fraction (not recorded which). The source is a human donor in good health.

V usage is TRBV7-2 and J usage is TRBJ2-7; TRBD2 might be the D (5 bases). Trimming cost V 4 bases and J 0 bases, with 7 bases left between them. The germline V gene has CDR1 SGHTA and CDR2 FQGNSA. The CDR3 covers 13 residues. The CDR3 spells CASSSRDSYEQYF. DNA of the CDR3: TGTGCCAGCAGCTCCCGGGACTCCTACGAGCAGTACTTC.

The chain joins TRBV12-3 or TRBV12-4 to TRBJ1-2; 8 positions match TRBD1. Unmatched junction bases numbered 4, after V lost 6 bases and J lost 1 base. The CDR3 loop spans 14 amino acids. CDR3 coding DNA: TGTGCCAGCAGACAACAGGGGGGTAACTATGGCTACACCTTC. This translates into CASRQQGGNYGYTF.

V is TRBV6-1 and J is TRBJ2-1; 7 positions agree with TRBD1. Germline values: CDR1 MNHNS, CDR2 SASEGT. Trimming cost V 8 bases and J 1 base; bases outside gene matches: 8. This CDR3 spans 15 amino acids. The CDR3 loop reads CASGKDRVSYNEQFF. The CDR3 bases are TGTGCCAGCGGTAAAGACAGGGTGTCCTACAATGAGCAGTTCTTC.

The J gene is TRBJ1-1, the V gene TRBV20-1, with 9 bases fitting TRBD1. J was trimmed by 5 bases and V by 6 bases; bases with no gene match: 10. Germline assignment: CDR1 DFQATT and CDR2 SNEGSKA (reference sequence). The CDR3 length is 14 residues. CDR3 protein: CSALRQGGLTEAFF. The CDR3 coding sequence is TGCAGTGCGCTACGACAGGGGGGTTTGACTGAAGCTTTCTTT.

The rearrangement links TRBV7-9 to TRBJ1-3, with unresolved D. V lost 4 bases and J 4 bases, leaving 8 bases between the germline ends. Looked up from germline, CDR1 is SEHNR and CDR2 is FQNEAQ (reference sequence). The CDR3 consists of 13 residues. CDR3 nucleotide sequence: TGTGCCAGCAGCTCCCCACCGGGAAACACCATATATTTT. It specifies CASSSPPGNTIYF.

The chain combines TRBV5-1 with TRBJ2-2; D gene ambiguous. Germline V gives CDR1 SGHRS, CDR2 YFSETQ. The CDR3 is made up of 16 amino acids. The V and J ends lost 0 bases and 1 base respectively, with 10 bases between them. CDR3 DNA: TGCGCCAGCAGCTTGGGTGTGGCCCAGAACACCGGGGAGCTGTTTTTT. It is translated as CASSLGVAQNTGELFF.

The count of this clonotype is one. The chain uses TRBV19 and TRBJ2-7; 7 nucleotides match TRBD1. The V and J ends lost 7 bases and 3 bases, in that order; junction bases with no gene match: 15. In germline, CDR1 is LNHDA, CDR2 SQIVND (reference sequence). The CDR3 is 16 amino acids. The CDR3: CASIRGSGGPFYEQYF. The CDR3 nucleotides read TGTGCCAGTATCAGGGGATCAGGGGGTCCTTTCTACGAGCAGTACTTC.

The genes are TRBV4-1 and TRBJ2-6; D call uncertain. Germline-derived CDR1 and CDR2 are MGHRA and YSYEKL. The V end was cut by 0 bases, the J end by 1 base, with 7 bases between. The length of the CDR3 is 16 residues. The CDR3 bases are TGCGCCAGCAGCCAAGATAGGAGTTCTGGGGCCAACGTCCTGACTTTC. As protein: CASSQDRSSGANVLTF.